The rows below give T cell receptor beta chains drawn from one sample of a study of cytomegalovirus exposure and HLA in healthy donors. Assay used: immunoSEQ multiplex PCR; TCRdb lists only in-frame clones, some missing. The data contain 130,000 or so clones, around 85% of them singletons. Sequenced input: PBMCs. These receptors were collected from a woman in her twenties or thirties in good health and CMV-seropositive. Both conserved end residues are part of each CDR3. The D gene is left open where the match is weak. Size is omitted from some rows. Given values are once, few, many or a class for expanded clones.

14,-,TRBV10-3,-,TRBJ2-7,TGTGCCATCAGTGACGGAGGGGGCACCTACGAGCAGTACTTC,CAISDGGGTYEQYF
17,TRBD1,TRBV28,once,TRBJ1-6,TGTGCCAGCAGTTCACCTTCGGGACAGGGGTCAAATTCACCCCTCCACTTT,CASSSPSGQGSNSPLHF
17,TRBD2,TRBV27,-,TRBJ2-1,TGTGCCAGCAGTTTATTGCTAGCGGGAGGGCTCGGCGATGAGCAGTTCTTC,CASSLLLAGGLGDEQFF
12,-,TRBV7-9,-,TRBJ1-4,TGTGCCAGCAGCTTAGACAGGGAAAAACTGTTTTTT,CASSLDREKLFF
11,-,TRBV13,-,TRBJ2-5,TGTGCCAGCAGCGTGGATGGCGGGCAGTACTTC,CASSVDGGQYF
11,-,TRBV4-2,-,TRBJ2-7,TGTGCCAGCAGCCAGGGCTCCGAGCAGTACTTC,CASSQGSEQYF
16,-,TRBV6-6,-,TRBJ2-7,TGTGCCAGCAGTTGGTCCGGGACACCTAGCTCGGGGGAGCAGTACTTC,CASSWSGTPSSGEQYF
13,-,TRBV29-1,-,TRBJ2-5,TGCAGCGCCCGAGGGCGGCAGCAAGAGACCCAGTACTTC,CSARGRQQETQYF
16,-,TRBV4-1,once,TRBJ2-7,TGCGCCAGCAGCCAAGGTCTAGCGCTAGATACCTACGAGCAGTACTTC,CASSQGLALDTYEQYF
13,TRBD2,TRBV2,-,TRBJ2-1,TGTGCCAGCAGTAGCGGGATTTACAATGAGCAGTTCTTC,CASSSGIYNEQFF
16,-,TRBV7-6,-,TRBJ1-5,TGTGCCAGCAGCTTAGAGGGGGACGGAGCCTGGGAGCCCCAGCATTTT,CASSLEGDGAWEPQHF
15,-,TRBV28,-,TRBJ2-7,TGTGCCAGCAGCCCGGGACGAACCGGGGGCTACGAGCAGTACTTC,CASSPGRTGGYEQYF
16,TRBD2,TRBV28,-,TRBJ2-1,TGTGCCAGCAGTCCCCCCGGACTAGCGGGAGACAATGAGCAGTTCTTC,CASSPPGLAGDNEQFF
14,-,TRBV2,-,TRBJ1-1,TGTGCCTGCCAACGGGGAGGTGTGAACACTGAAGCTTTCTTT,CACQRGGVNTEAFF
12,TRBD1,TRBV6-1,-,TRBJ1-1,TGTGCCAGCATGAGACAGGGAACTGAAGCTTTCTTT,CASMRQGTEAFF
18,-,TRBV7-8,-,TRBJ1-1,TGTGCCAGCAGCTTACCCCCTCTAGACAGTACAAGGGGGACTGAAGCTTTCTTT,CASSLPPLDSTRGTEAFF
13,TRBD1,TRBV6-5,-,TRBJ1-3,TGTGCCAGCACGGGACAGGGGGCAAACACCATATATTTT,CASTGQGANTIYF
14,-,TRBV18,-,TRBJ2-1,TGTGCCAGCTCCGGGATGAGCTCCTACAATGAGCAGTTCTTC,CASSGMSSYNEQFF
14,TRBD1,TRBV5-3,-,TRBJ1-4,TGTGCCAGAAGCTCAGGGGGCGCGAGGGAAAAACTGTTTTTT,CARSSGGAREKLFF
12,-,TRBV5-4,-,TRBJ2-3,TGTGCCAGCGGGCTAGCTACAGATACGCAGTATTTT,CASGLATDTQYF
14,-,TRBV6-1,-,TRBJ1-3,TGTGCCAGCAGTATACAGGGTACTGGAAACACCATATATTTT,CASSIQGTGNTIYF
14,-,TRBV28,-,TRBJ2-5,TGTGCCAGCAGTTTAATGCGCGGGCAAGAGACCCAGTACTTC,CASSLMRGQETQYF
15,TRBD2,TRBV5-1,-,TRBJ2-3,TGCGCCAGCAGCAACCTAGCGGGGCGAGCAGATACGCAGTATTTT,CASSNLAGRADTQYF
16,TRBD1,TRBV28,-,TRBJ2-4,TGTGCCAGCAGGCCCGGGACAGGGTTAGCCAAAAACATTCAGTACTTC,CASRPGTGLAKNIQYF